Listed here are 28 T cell receptor beta chains from one sample, sequenced in a study of T cell repertoires in cytomegalovirus infection. TCRdb called the reads again in MiXCR, with one record for every CDR3 protein. Of some 300,000 distinct CDR3 sequences in the sample, 17% were seen once. Input material: PBMCs. Receptor source: a human donor in good health (CMV status not recorded). Some clones in this sample may be carry-over from other donors' samples.

This clonotype was picked up a small number of times. The chain links TRBV20-1 to TRBJ2-1; unclear D gene. Looked up from germline, CDR1 is DFQATT and CDR2 is SNEGSKA (reference sequence). The CDR3 has 15 residues. Trimming removed 0 bases at V and 8 bases at J, with 17 bases between. CDR3 coding DNA: TGCAGTGCTAGAGATCAAAGGGTCATCTTCCATGAGCAGTTCTTC. As protein: CSARDQRVIFHEQFF.

The chain is built from TRBV28 and TRBJ1-2, with D unresolved. Trimming removed 3 bases at V and 6 bases at J, with 5 bases between. This CDR3 region has 11 residues. CDR1 MDHEN and CDR2 SYDVKM come from the germline V gene. CDR3 coding DNA: TGTGCCAGCAGTTTCTGGGATGGCTACACCTTC. Its translation is CASSFWDGYTF.

This sequence joins TRBV28 and TRBJ2-3; D possibly corresponds to TRBD2 (8 bases). Trimming took 7 bases from V and 1 from J, leaving 18 bases between them. Per the germline V gene, CDR1 is MDHEN and CDR2 is SYDVKM. This CDR3 spans 16 amino acids. The CDR3, as DNA: TGTGCCAGCAACCCAGGGGGAGCGGGGGGCACAGATACGCAGTATTTT. Protein sequence: CASNPGGAGGTDTQYF.

Many counts were recorded for this clonotype. J is TRBJ2-7 and V is TRBV7-8; D unresolved. V was clipped by 1 base and J by 2 bases, with 9 bases between them. CDR1 and CDR2 (germline): SGHVS, FQNEAQ. The CDR3 runs to 14 residues. CDR3 in DNA: TGTGCCAGCAGCTTAGTTACGGGTACCTACGAGCAGTACTTC. Its protein is CASSLVTGTYEQYF.

A word on this clonotype: A much larger clonotype is one base distant, so this may be a read error. As DNA, the CDR3 is TGTGCCAGCAGCCATAGCGGAACCTCCTACAATGTGCAGTTCTTC. Amino acids: CASSHSGTSYNVQFF. The V gene is TRBV4-2, the J gene TRBJ2-1, with D maybe TRBD2 (6 bases). Germline V gene data show CDR1 as LGHNA and CDR2 as YNFKEQ. The CDR3 is 15 residues long.

The gene calls are TRBV6-5 and TRBJ2-1; perhaps D is TRBD1 or TRBD2 (5 bases each). The CDR3 totals 13 residues. Trimming shortened V by 1 base and J by 10 bases, and 11 bases separated the two germline ends. Germline V gene data show CDR1 as MNHEY and CDR2 as SVGAGI. The CDR3 reads CASSYYPGTEQFF. The CDR3 coding sequence is TGTGCCAGCAGTTACTACCCCGGGACGGAGCAGTTCTTC.

The rearrangement uses TRBV15 and TRBJ2-5, with 9 bases matching TRBD1. This CDR3 comprises 16 residues. Looked up from germline, CDR1 is LNHNV and CDR2 is YYDKDF (reference sequence). Germline trimming cut 2 bases from V and 5 bases from J; bases unmatched to any gene: 9. CDR3 sequence: CATSRNRQGVWETQYF. The DNA of the CDR3 is TGTGCCACCAGCAGAAACCGACAGGGGGTTTGGGAGACCCAGTACTTC.

There are many counts of this clonotype. The chain employs TRBV7-6 and TRBJ2-2; D ambiguous. V was trimmed by 3 bases and J by 1 base, leaving 15 bases between them. The germline V gene encodes CDR1 SGHVS and CDR2 FNYEAQ. The CDR3 contains 17 residues. The CDR3 DNA reads TGTGCCAGCAGCTTTTCTGACAAATCCTTGAACACCGGGGAGCTGTTTTTT. It translates to CASSFSDKSLNTGELFF.

The genes are TRBV15 and TRBJ2-3; 8 nucleotides align to TRBD2. CDR3 length: 13 residues. Per germline, CDR1 LNHNV and CDR2 YYDKDF (reference sequence). V shed 8 bases and J 1 base; nucleotides not matched to a gene: 2. CDR3 amino acids: CATGRGGTDTQYF. CDR3 sequence (DNA): TGTGCCACCGGGCGGGGGGGCACAGATACGCAGTATTTT.

This clonotype was seen a few times. CDR3 sequence (DNA): TGTGCCAGCAGCGCACGGGAAGAGACCCAGTACTTC. This translates into CASSAREETQYF. The V gene is TRBV11-3, the J gene TRBJ2-5; D is ambiguous. Trimming stripped 5 bases from V and 3 bases from J, with 7 bases between. Germline values: CDR1 SGHNT, CDR2 YENEEA. The CDR3 runs 12 residues.

This clonotype was found many times. This chain connects TRBV7-8 to TRBJ1-3; tentative D call: TRBD1 (5 bases). V was pared by 1 base and J by 4 bases, with 14 bases between. From germline, CDR1 is SGHVS and CDR2 FQNEAQ. The CDR3 has 16 amino acids. The CDR3 nucleotides read TGTGCCAGCAGCTTAGTGCCCGCAGGGACCGGAAACACCATATATTTT. It encodes CASSLVPAGTGNTIYF.

The chain is built from TRBV6-6 and TRBJ2-7; a possible D gene is TRBD2 (5 bases). V shed 4 bases and J shed 3 bases, with 7 bases lying between them. In germline, CDR1 is MNHNY, CDR2 SVGAGI (reference sequence). CDR3 length: 12 residues. CDR3 nucleotide sequence: TGTGCCAGCAGTTGGGAGAACTACGAGCAGTACTTC. This sequence encodes CASSWENYEQYF.

V usage is TRBV18 and J usage is TRBJ2-1; 11 positions agree with TRBD2. J lost 8 bases, V lost 6 bases, and 6 bases had no gene match. The CDR3 is 14 residues long. Germline lookup yields CDR1 KGHSH and CDR2 LQKENI. The CDR3 bases are TGTGCCAGCTCCGCTAGCGGGGGGTTTTATGAGCAGTTCTTC. Translated, it gives CASSASGGFYEQFF.

The CDR3 here is CASSSGQSGNTIYF. The CDR3 DNA sequence: TGTGCCAGCAGTTCTGGACAGTCTGGAAACACCATATATTTT. V usage is TRBV12-3 or TRBV12-4 and J usage is TRBJ1-3; maybe TRBD1 (6 bases). V lost 4 bases and J lost 1, with 8 bases in between. There are 14 residues in the CDR3.

The chain employs TRBV7-9 and TRBJ2-5; D might be TRBD1 or TRBD2, each matching 6 bases. The V end was cut by 5 bases, the J end by 4 bases, with 17 bases between. Germline CDR1 and CDR2: SEHNR and FQNEAQ (reference sequence). This CDR3 is built from 15 residues. The CDR3 spells CASSPGATEGETQYF. The CDR3 DNA is TGTGCCAGCAGCCCGGGGGCGACAGAGGGAGAGACCCAGTACTTC.

This clonotype occurred many times. The chain links TRBV7-2 to TRBJ1-1, with TRBD1 as a possible D gene (5 bases). The ends were cut back, 5 bases at V and 5 bases at J, with 15 bases in the middle. Germline V gene lookup returns CDR1 SGHTA and CDR2 FQGNSA. The CDR3 extends over 14 amino acids. The CDR3 DNA is TGTGCCAGCAGCCCTCGTGTTGGGGGGACTGAAGCTTTCTTT. Translated, it gives CASSPRVGGTEAFF. Drawing the rest from reference TRBV7-2 and TRBJ1-1, the complete variable domain is GAGVSQSPSNKVTEKGKDVELRCDPISGHTALYWYRQSLGQGLEFLIYFQGNSAPDKSGLPSDRFSAERTGGSVSTLTIQRTQQEDSAVYLCASSPRVGGTEAFFGQGTRLTVV.

In regard to this clonotype: At one end the junction does not follow the germline gene, possibly because of a read error. V and J are TRBV15 and TRBJ1-1; D call uncertain. The germline V gene encodes CDR1 LNHNV and CDR2 YYDKDF (reference sequence). The CDR3 extends over 16 amino acids. CDR3 sequence: CATSGGPRGSDTEALF. The CDR3 coding sequence is TGTGCCACCAGCGGAGGCCCCCGCGGGTCAGACACTGAAGCTCTCTTT.

This clonotype was recorded many times. The chain links TRBV7-6 to TRBJ2-3, with a weak D call TRBD2 (6 bases). Germline V lookup: CDR1 SGHVS, CDR2 FNYEAQ. Trimming took 0 bases from V and 6 from J, leaving 7 bases between them. This CDR3 is 13 amino acids long. The CDR3 sequence is CASSLAAGDTQYF. The CDR3 DNA reads TGTGCCAGCAGCTTAGCTGCGGGGGATACGCAGTATTTT.

This clonotype was seen more than once but under ten times. The CDR3 sequence is CASSFQRYGYTF. CDR3 sequence (DNA): TGTGCCAGCAGTTTTCAGCGTTATGGCTACACCTTC. The chain links TRBV28 to TRBJ1-2; D ambiguous. From germline, CDR1 is MDHEN and CDR2 SYDVKM. The CDR3 runs to 12 residues. Trimming cost V 3 bases and J 5 bases, with 7 bases left between them.

The CDR3, as DNA: TGTGCCAGCAGCTCAGGAATTGGAAACACCATATATTTT. Amino acids: CASSSGIGNTIYF. The V and J genes are TRBV7-2 and TRBJ1-3; D gene unclear. Trimming pared 4 bases from V and 3 bases from J, leaving 7 bases between. CDR3 length: 13 residues. Germline values: CDR1 SGHTA, CDR2 FQGNSA.

The CDR3 nucleotides read TGTGCCACCAGCCCGCGGGGGGGCCTTTTCACAGATACGCAGTATTTT. This translates into CATSPRGGLFTDTQYF. The chain has TRBV15 and TRBJ2-3, with 9 bases lining up with TRBD2. V was pared by 5 bases and J by 2 bases, with 8 bases of the junction left unmatched. This CDR3 contains 16 residues. The germline V gene has CDR1 LNHNV and CDR2 YYDKDF (reference sequence).

This chain joins TRBV6-5 and TRBJ1-2; the D gene is possibly TRBD1 (5 bases). Germline V gene data show CDR1 as MNHEY and CDR2 as SVGAGI. The CDR3 is 15 residues long. V lost 0 bases and J lost 3, with 11 bases in between. This CDR3 reads CASSYSGDPDYGYTF. CDR3 nucleotide sequence: TGTGCCAGCAGTTACTCGGGGGATCCGGACTATGGCTACACCTTC.

There are many counts of this clonotype. The V and J genes are TRBV7-6 and TRBJ2-7, with 8 bases fitting TRBD1. The germline V gene encodes CDR1 SGHVS and CDR2 FNYEAQ. The CDR3 spans 15 residues. V lost 6 bases, J lost 0 bases, and 7 bases stayed unmatched. CDR3 nucleotide sequence: TGTGCCAGCAGTTCAGGGACAGGCCTCTCCTACGAGCAGTACTTC. Its protein is CASSSGTGLSYEQYF.

The sample holds many counts of this clonotype. The genes are TRBV7-2 and TRBJ1-2; 12 nucleotides align to TRBD1. The V and J ends lost 6 bases and 2 bases, in that order; junction bases with no gene match: 4. Germline V lookup: CDR1 SGHTA, CDR2 FQGNSA. The CDR3 contains 15 residues. CDR3 bases: TGTGCCAGCAGTGGGGACAGGGGGCGCAACTATGGCTACACCTTC. Translation gives CASSGDRGRNYGYTF.

The chain carries TRBV4-1 and TRBJ2-7; 8 bases align to TRBD2. Losses at the gene ends were 4 bases for V and 4 bases for J; bases not matched to a gene: 15. The CDR3 runs 17 residues. Germline V gene data show CDR1 as MGHRA and CDR2 as YSYEKL. The CDR3 DNA follows: TGCGCCAGCAGCCTGGGCCGGGGGGGGGCTATGGGGTACGAGCAGTACTTC. Translating it yields CASSLGRGGAMGYEQYF.

At least ten counts were recorded for this clonotype. The rearrangement links TRBV4-1 to TRBJ2-2, with D perhaps matching TRBD1 (6 bases). V was trimmed by 1 base and J by 3 bases, leaving 12 bases between them. Germline CDR1 MGHRA, CDR2 YSYEKL. The CDR3 sequence is 16 residues long. CDR3 nucleotides: TGCGCCAGCAGCCAAGGGAACAGGGCCGACACCGGGGAGCTGTTTTTT. As protein: CASSQGNRADTGELFF.

This rearrangement joins TRBV28 to TRBJ2-5; TRBD1 matches at 8 bases. V shed 3 bases, J shed 2 bases, and the junction held 8 bases outside the gene matches. This CDR3 is 16 amino acids long. Per germline, CDR1 MDHEN and CDR2 SYDVKM. CDR3 DNA: TGTGCCAGCAGTTTCTCACCGACAGGGGCTCAAGAGACCCAGTACTTC. Encoded protein: CASSFSPTGAQETQYF.

The chain couples TRBV28 to TRBJ2-6; D is uncertain. The CDR3 is made up of 16 amino acids. The V end lost 6 bases, the J end lost 0 bases, and 12 bases lay between the germline ends. CDR1 and CDR2 from the germline V gene are MDHEN and SYDVKM. The CDR3 loop is CASRGSLSSGANVLTF. In DNA, the CDR3 is TGTGCCAGCAGGGGCAGCCTAAGCTCTGGGGCCAACGTCCTGACTTTC.